This T cell receptor (beta chain) was sequenced for a study of T cell responses to AZD1222 COVID-19 vaccine. In the case of this clone: No antigen is known for it.

The CDR3 loop spans 15 amino acids. The V and J ends lost 3 bases and 4 bases, in that order; junction bases with no gene match: 7. Germline CDR1 SGHRS, CDR2 YFSETQ. Study-wide results and caveats: Repertoire sampling happened only post peak T cell response. The donors showed a predominance of white British ancestry and of females, with possible underestimation of clonal diversity.

The assay was immunoSEQ multiplex PCR, and TCRdb's table has in-frame clones only and misses some. The sample consists of 80,000 or so clones, 90% of them appearing once. Pooling covered second doses at about 4 or about 12 weeks. The source was peripheral blood, collected 28 days after the second AZD1222 dose. This clonotype was sampled from an adult who received the AZD1222 COVID-19 vaccine. The chain employs TRBV5-1 and TRBJ1-1; 9 bases map to TRBD1. The CDR3 region is CASSSQGALGTEAFF. The CDR3 bases are TGCGCCAGCAGCTCACAGGGGGCGCTAGGCACTGAAGCTTTCTTT.